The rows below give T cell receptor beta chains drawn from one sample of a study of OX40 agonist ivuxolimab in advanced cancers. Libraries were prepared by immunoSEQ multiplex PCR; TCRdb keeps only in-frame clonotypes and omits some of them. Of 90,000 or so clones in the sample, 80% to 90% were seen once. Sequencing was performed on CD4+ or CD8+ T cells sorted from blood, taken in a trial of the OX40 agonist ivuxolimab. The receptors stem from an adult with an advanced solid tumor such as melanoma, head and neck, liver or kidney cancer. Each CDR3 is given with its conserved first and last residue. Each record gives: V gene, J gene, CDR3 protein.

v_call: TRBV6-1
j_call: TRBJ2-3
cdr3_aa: CASSTTGGTDTQYF

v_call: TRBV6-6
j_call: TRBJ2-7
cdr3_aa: CASSLLGSEQYF

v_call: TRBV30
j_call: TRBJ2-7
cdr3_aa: CAWSGNGQIPYEQYF

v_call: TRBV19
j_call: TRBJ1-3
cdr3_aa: CASSIRGQGGNTIYF

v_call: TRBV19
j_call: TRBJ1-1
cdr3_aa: CASSLQGKNTEAFF

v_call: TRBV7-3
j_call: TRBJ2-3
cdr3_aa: CASSKSPQGAGEKDTQYF

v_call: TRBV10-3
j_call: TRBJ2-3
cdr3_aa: CAITSGLAGSTDTQYF

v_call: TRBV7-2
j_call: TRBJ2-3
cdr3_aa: CASSSQTGGTDTQYF

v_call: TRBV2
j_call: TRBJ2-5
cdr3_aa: CASSERAGQETQYF

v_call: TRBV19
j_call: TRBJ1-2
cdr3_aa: CASTNRDYGYTF

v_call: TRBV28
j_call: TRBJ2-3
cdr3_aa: CASSLTPSTDTQYF

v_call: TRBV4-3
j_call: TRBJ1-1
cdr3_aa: CASSQDREGQRAFF